These T cell receptor beta chains were read from a single sample in a study of spatial heterogeneity in lung cancer. TCRdb re-called the 5' RACE reads with MiXCR, one entry per CDR3 protein. The table shows roughly 2,700 distinct CDR3 sequences, with 25% to 40% occurring only once. The input for sequencing was PBMCs, taken at surgery. These receptors came from a male donor with early-stage non-small cell lung cancer. CDR3s include the opening cysteine and the closing phenylalanine or tryptophan. A D gene is named only where the DNA matches it firmly. Expanded clones are given a class, and other clones once, few, many or no size at all.

>.|.|TRBJ2-3|TRBV5-1
TGCGCCAGCAGCTTGGGTAGAGGGACGGCGAGCACAGATACGCAGTATTTT
CASSLGRGTASTDTQYF
>.|.|TRBJ2-1|TRBV20-1
TGCAGTGCTCTTGACCCTTTGGTAGAATCCTACAATGAGCAGTTCTTC
CSALDPLVESYNEQFF
>.|medium-sized|TRBJ1-6|TRBV13
TGTGCCAGCAGCTTAGGGAGACCCTCCTATAATTCACCCCTCCACTTT
CASSLGRPSYNSPLHF
>.|.|TRBJ2-7|TRBV28
TGTGCCAGCAGCCACCCCGGGACACTGGACTTC
CASSHPGTLDF
>.|few|TRBJ1-2|TRBV29-1
TGCAGCGCCCACAGGGTCCCTGCTAACTATGGCTACACCTTC
CSAHRVPANYGYTF
>TRBD2|many|TRBJ2-3|TRBV5-1
TGCGCCAGCAGCCCCTCTAGCGGGATAAAAGATACGCAGTATTTT
CASSPSSGIKDTQYF
>.|.|TRBJ2-6|TRBV29-1
TGCAGCGTTGGCGGCGGGACTGGGGCCAACGTCCTGACTTTC
CSVGGGTGANVLTF
>.|few|TRBJ2-1|TRBV4-3
TGCGCCAGCAGCCAAGATCCTCCAGGGTCCTACAATGAGCAGTTCTTC
CASSQDPPGSYNEQFF
>.|many|TRBJ2-5|TRBV20-1
TGCAGTGCTAGAGGATGGACCCAGAAGGAAGAGACCCAGTACTTC
CSARGWTQKEETQYF
>TRBD2|many|TRBJ2-3|TRBV5-1
TGCGCCAGCAGTATTCAATCGCGGGAGTCAGATACGCAGTATTTT
CASSIQSRESDTQYF
>TRBD2|few|TRBJ2-3|TRBV20-1
TGCAGTGCTAGAGATTTTCTGGCGGGGGAGATAGATACGCAGTATTTT
CSARDFLAGEIDTQYF
>TRBD1|medium-sized|TRBJ2-4|TRBV4-1
TGCGCCAGCAGCCAAGAAGGGGGCTGGTCCAAAAACATTCAGTACTTC
CASSQEGGWSKNIQYF
>.|medium-sized|TRBJ2-7|TRBV5-1
TGCGCCAGCAGCTTGTTCCGGGGCCCCTACGAGCAGTACTTC
CASSLFRGPYEQYF
>.|.|TRBJ1-1|TRBV2
TGTGCCAGCAGTGAAGAGGGAGGGGGCACTGAAGCTTTCTTT
CASSEEGGGTEAFF
>.|few|TRBJ2-5|TRBV12-3/TRBV12-4
TGTGCCAGCAGTTTCGGCTCGCAGCAAGAGACCCAGTACTTC
CASSFGSQQETQYF
>TRBD2|few|TRBJ2-3|TRBV20-1
TGCAGTGCTAGAGCGGGGGGTTTCCTTGTTCTTAGTACAGATACGCAGTATTTT
CSARAGGFLVLSTDTQYF
>TRBD1|.|TRBJ2-6|TRBV2
TGTGCCAGCAGCCTCACAGGGGGCGCTGGGGCCAACGTCCTGACTTTC
CASSLTGGAGANVLTF
>TRBD2|.|TRBJ2-7|TRBV3-1
TGTGCCAGCAGCCCAACTAGCGGTATCGAGCAGTACTTC
CASSPTSGIEQYF
>.|many|TRBJ1-5|TRBV7-2
TGTGCCAGCAGGCCACGGGGGCGTTTTGGACAGCCCCAGCATTTT
CASRPRGRFGQPQHF
>.|.|TRBJ2-7|TRBV29-1
TGCAGCGTTGGCGGGCGGACTGGTTCGGGCGAGCAGTACTTC
CSVGGRTGSGEQYF
>.|many|TRBJ2-1|TRBV3-1
TGTGCCAGCAGCCAAAATTTGGGGGGGGCGTATGAGCAGTTCTTC
CASSQNLGGAYEQFF
>TRBD2|.|TRBJ2-3|TRBV20-1
TGCAGCGCCGGGGGGGCAGATACGCAGTATTTT
CSAGGADTQYF
>.|few|TRBJ2-7|TRBV7-8
TGTGCCAGCAGCTTAGGATCGGGTCACTACGAGCAGTACTTC
CASSLGSGHYEQYF